A selection of T cell receptor beta chains follows, all from one sample in a study of identifying expanded T cells in peripheral blood. The method was immunoSEQ multiplex PCR; TCRdb's version includes in-frame clones alone and lacks a portion of them. The sample comprises 90,000 to 95,000 clones, nearly 90% of which are singletons, and 5.5% to 6% rests with the top ten. The sample comprised blood. The receptors originated from a person between 18 and 75 years old in good health. The conserved cysteine and the conserved F or W are not part of the CDR3 here.

V,J,CDR3
TRBV23-1,TRBJ2-7,ASSRLLGQGISYEQY
TRBV6-6,TRBJ2-7,ASSTRQKYPYEQY
TRBV2,TRBJ1-1,ASSDRGGRNTEAF
TRBV5-4,TRBJ1-2,ASSRTGEGYGYT
TRBV11-2,TRBJ1-2,ASSSLGAFNYGYT
TRBV7-6,TRBJ1-2,ASSFNRGGNYGYT
TRBV14,TRBJ1-2,ASSQVTGANYGYT
TRBV10-3,TRBJ1-3,AISEFGGTGNTIY
TRBV10-3,TRBJ2-5,AISDPGGGQETQY
TRBV10-3,TRBJ1-2,AISGLGSAFPYGYT
TRBV4-1,TRBJ2-5,ASSHLPDRGETQY
TRBV4-3,TRBJ2-3,ASSQAGRGDTDTQY
TRBV7-9,TRBJ1-1,ASSFGTANTEAF
TRBV25-1,TRBJ1-2,ASSESVYGYT
TRBV10-3,TRBJ1-3,AISSRDGPGNTIY
TRBV7-8,TRBJ1-2,ASSSRSEPSRRGYT
TRBV5-4,TRBJ2-3,ASSLLAGGRDTQY
TRBV7-3,TRBJ1-6,ASSPGLVGYNSPLH
TRBV30,TRBJ1-1,AWKGGINTEAF
TRBV15,TRBJ1-4,ATSRDGGRVNEKLF
TRBV19,TRBJ2-1,ASTPQAGLGDNEQF
TRBV30,TRBJ2-3,AWAGPGNTQY
TRBV5-1,TRBJ2-5,ASSLDLQETQY
TRBV9,TRBJ1-2,ASSPQTGGYT
TRBV27,TRBJ1-4,ASSLLPGYGLNEKLF